This is a list of T cell receptor beta chains from one sample in a study of cytomegalovirus exposure and HLA in healthy donors. Generated by immunoSEQ multiplex PCR, the TCRdb table keeps only in-frame clones and is missing some. The sample yields more than 110,000 clones, roughly 78% seen once. The sequencing sample was made of PBMCs. These receptors all stem from a man aged 25 to 40 in good health and CMV-seronegative. CDR3s include the opening cysteine and the closing phenylalanine or tryptophan. Each record gives: V gene, CDR3 protein.

>TRBV29-1
CSGGLQGAATEAFF
>TRBV27
CASSLRGPTYEQYF
>TRBV19
CASSSFGDRGRNEQYF
>TRBV10-3
CAIRDRGVRANYGYTF
>TRBV28
CASSLEVVAEAFF
>TRBV4-1
CASSLRSPGGELAPLHF
>TRBV11-3
CASSLSGNTEAFF
>TRBV28
CASSSAGGGSVYTF
>TRBV2
CASRKDREAFF
>TRBV6-5
CASSYSAGQGPYEQYF
>TRBV28
CASSPTSGRTDTQYF